Shown below are 3 T cell receptor beta chains from a single sample sequenced in a study of blood T cells in healthy people across ages. The use of a sample-barcoded 5' primer and a J-beta primer mix characterized a second PCR of about 6 to 12 cycles. TCRdb fed the 5' RACE reads into MiXCR, producing one record per CDR3 protein. The sample holds 720,000 or so distinct CDR3 sequences, roughly 41% seen once. Sequenced input: blood. These receptors all come from a man older than 75 in good health.

The chain joins TRBV28 to TRBJ1-5; D is unclear. The CDR3 consists of 15 residues. CDR1 is MDHEN, CDR2 SYDVKM, per germline. Trimming cost V 7 bases and J 2 bases, with 15 bases left between them. This CDR3 is CASINPGLGNQPQHF. The CDR3 DNA is TGTGCCAGCATCAATCCCGGGTTAGGCAATCAGCCCCAGCATTTT.

This chain connects TRBV5-6 to TRBJ2-5, with TRBD2 as a possible D gene (5 bases). V gave up 0 bases and J gave up 4 bases, with 10 bases separating them. Germline assignment: CDR1 SGHDT and CDR2 YYEEEE. The CDR3 consists of 14 residues. The CDR3: CASSLALARETQYF. CDR3 sequence (DNA): TGTGCCAGCAGCTTGGCCCTAGCCCGAGAGACCCAGTACTTC.

This clonotype was seen a handful of times. The rearrangement joins TRBV4-2 to TRBJ1-3; D gene ambiguous. This CDR3 is built from 16 residues. The V gene's germline CDR1 is LGHNA and CDR2 YNFKEQ. V shed 4 bases and J shed 0 bases, with 13 bases lying between them. CDR3 residues: CASSPYGRSSGNTIYF. The CDR3 DNA is TGTGCCAGCAGCCCATACGGACGGAGCTCTGGAAACACCATATATTTT.